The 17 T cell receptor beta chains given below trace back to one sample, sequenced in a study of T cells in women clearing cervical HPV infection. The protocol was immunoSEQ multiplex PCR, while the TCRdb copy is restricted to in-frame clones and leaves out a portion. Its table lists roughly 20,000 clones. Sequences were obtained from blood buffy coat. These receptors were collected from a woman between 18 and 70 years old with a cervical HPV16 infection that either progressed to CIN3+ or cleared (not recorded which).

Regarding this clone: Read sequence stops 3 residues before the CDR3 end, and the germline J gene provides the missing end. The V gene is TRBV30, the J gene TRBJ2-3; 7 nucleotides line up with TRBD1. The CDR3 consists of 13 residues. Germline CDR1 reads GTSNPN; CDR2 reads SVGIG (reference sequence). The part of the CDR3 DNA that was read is TGTGCCTGGGGTAACAGGGGTGGACAGCCG. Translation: CAWGNRGGQP. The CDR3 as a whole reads CAWGNRGGQPQYF.

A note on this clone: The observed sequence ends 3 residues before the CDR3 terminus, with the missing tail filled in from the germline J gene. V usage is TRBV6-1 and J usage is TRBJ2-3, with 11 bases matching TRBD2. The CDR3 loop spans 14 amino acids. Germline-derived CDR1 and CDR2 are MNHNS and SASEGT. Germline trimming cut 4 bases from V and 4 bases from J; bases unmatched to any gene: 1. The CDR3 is CASSGSGGADTQYF. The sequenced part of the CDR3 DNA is TGTGCCAGCAGTGGTAGCGGGGGGGCAGATACG.

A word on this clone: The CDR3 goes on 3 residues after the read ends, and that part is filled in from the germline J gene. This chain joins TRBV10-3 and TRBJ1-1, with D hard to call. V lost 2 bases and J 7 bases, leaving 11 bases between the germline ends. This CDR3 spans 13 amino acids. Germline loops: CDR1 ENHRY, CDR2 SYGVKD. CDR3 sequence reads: CAISEGEAGEAFF. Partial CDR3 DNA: TGTGCCATCAGTGAGGGGGAGGCGGGTGAA.

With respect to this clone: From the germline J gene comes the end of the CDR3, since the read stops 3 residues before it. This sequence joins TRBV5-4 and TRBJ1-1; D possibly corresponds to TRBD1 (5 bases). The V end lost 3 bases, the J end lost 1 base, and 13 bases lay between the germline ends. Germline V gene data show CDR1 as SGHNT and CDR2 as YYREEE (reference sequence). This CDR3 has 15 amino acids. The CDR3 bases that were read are TGTGCCAGCAGCTCGGGGGGGAATAGGAACACTGAA. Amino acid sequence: CASSSGGNRNTE. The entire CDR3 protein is CASSSGGNRNTEAFF.

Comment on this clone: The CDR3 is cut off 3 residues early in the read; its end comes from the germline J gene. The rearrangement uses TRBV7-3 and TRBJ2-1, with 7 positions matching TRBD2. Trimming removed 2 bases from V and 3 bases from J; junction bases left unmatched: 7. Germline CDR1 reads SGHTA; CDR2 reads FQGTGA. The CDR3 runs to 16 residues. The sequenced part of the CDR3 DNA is TGTGCCAGCAGCTTAGGGCTAGCGGAGTTCTACAATGAG. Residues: CASSLGLAEFYNE. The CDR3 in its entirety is CASSLGLAEFYNEQFF.

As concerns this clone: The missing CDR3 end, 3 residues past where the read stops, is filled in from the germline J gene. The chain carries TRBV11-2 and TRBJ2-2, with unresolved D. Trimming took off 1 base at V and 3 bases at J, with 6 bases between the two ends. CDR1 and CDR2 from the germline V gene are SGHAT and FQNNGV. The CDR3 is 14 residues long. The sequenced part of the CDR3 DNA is TGTGCCAGCAGCTTAGTACAGCACACCGGGGAG. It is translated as CASSLVQHTGE. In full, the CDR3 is CASSLVQHTGELFF.

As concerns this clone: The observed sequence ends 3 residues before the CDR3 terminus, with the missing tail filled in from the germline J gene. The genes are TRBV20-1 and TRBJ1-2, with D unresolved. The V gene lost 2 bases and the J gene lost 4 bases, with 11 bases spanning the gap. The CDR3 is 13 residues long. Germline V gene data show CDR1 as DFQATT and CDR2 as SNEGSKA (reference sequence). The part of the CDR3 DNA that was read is TGCAGTGCTAGACAGTCCATTCTCTATGGC. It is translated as CSARQSILYG. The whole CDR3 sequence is CSARQSILYGYTF.

This CDR3 reads CASDTVGQGGRKLFF. CDR3 DNA (partial): TGTGCCTCCGATACGGTGGGACAGGGGGGGAGAAAG. The chain combines TRBV30 with TRBJ2-2, with TRBD1 matching 11 bases. The read gets to within 3 residues of the CDR3 end, and the germline J gene fills in the rest. CDR3 length: 15 amino acids. The germline V gene encodes CDR1 GTSNPN and CDR2 SVGIG (reference sequence).

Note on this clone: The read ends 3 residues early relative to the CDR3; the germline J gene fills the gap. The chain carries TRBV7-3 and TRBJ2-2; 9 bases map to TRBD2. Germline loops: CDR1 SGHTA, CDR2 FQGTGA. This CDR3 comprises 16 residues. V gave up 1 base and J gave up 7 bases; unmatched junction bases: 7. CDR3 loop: CASSLNSGGRSGELFF. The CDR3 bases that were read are TGTGCCAGCAGCTTAAATAGCGGGGGCCGGAGCGGGGAG.

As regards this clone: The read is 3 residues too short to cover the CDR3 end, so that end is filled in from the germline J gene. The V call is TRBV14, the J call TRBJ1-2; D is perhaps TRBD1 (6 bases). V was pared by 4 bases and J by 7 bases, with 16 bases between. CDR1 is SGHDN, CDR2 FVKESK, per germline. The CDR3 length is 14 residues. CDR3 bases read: TGTGCCAGCAGCCCCCTTGGAGGGGGGGCTGGC. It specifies CASSPLGGGAG. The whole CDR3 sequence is CASSPLGGGAGYTF.

This CDR3 is CASSPGQTSGNTIYF. The part of the CDR3 DNA that was read is TGTGCCAGCAGCCCGGGACAGACCTCTGGAAACACC. The chain carries TRBV5-5 and TRBJ1-3; TRBD1 agrees at 7 bases. Sequencing ends 3 residues short of the CDR3 end; the germline J gene provides the rest. The J segment lost 0 bases and the V segment lost 4 bases, leaving 4 bases of the junction unmatched. Germline CDR1 reads SGHKS; CDR2 reads YYEKEE (reference sequence). This CDR3 contains 15 residues.

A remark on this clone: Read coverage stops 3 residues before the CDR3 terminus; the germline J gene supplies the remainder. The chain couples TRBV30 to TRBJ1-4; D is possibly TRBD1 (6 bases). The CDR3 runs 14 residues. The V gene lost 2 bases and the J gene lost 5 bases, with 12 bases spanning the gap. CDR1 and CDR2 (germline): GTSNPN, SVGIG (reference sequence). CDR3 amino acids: CAWSPPGQNEKLFF. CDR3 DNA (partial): TGTGCCTGGAGTCCTCCAGGACAGAATGAAAAA.

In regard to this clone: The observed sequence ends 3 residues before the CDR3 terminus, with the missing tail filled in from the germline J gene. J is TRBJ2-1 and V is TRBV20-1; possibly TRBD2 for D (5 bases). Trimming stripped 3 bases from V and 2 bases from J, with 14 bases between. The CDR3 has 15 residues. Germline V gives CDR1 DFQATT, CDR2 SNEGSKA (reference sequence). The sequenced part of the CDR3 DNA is TGCAGTGCTAGGCCCCTGGACTGGGCCTACAATGAG. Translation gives CSARPLDWAYNE. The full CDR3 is CSARPLDWAYNEQFF.

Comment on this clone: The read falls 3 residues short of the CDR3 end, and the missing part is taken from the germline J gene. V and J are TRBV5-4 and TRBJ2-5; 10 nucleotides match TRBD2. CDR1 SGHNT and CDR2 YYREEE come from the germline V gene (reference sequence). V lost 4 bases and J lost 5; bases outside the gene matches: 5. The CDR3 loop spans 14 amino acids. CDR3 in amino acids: CASSTGTSVETQYF. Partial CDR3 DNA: TGTGCCAGCAGCACCGGGACTAGCGTGGAGACC.

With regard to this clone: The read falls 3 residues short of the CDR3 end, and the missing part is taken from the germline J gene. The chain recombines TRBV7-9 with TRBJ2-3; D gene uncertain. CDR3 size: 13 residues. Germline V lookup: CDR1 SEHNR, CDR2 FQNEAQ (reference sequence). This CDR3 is CASSTMGRETQYF. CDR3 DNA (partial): TGTGCCAGCAGCACCATGGGCCGAGAGACG. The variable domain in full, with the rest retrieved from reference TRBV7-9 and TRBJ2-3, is DTGVSQNPRHKITKRGQNVTFRCDPISEHNRLYWYRQTLGQGPEFLTYFQNEAQLEKSRLLSDRFSAERPKGSFSTLEIQRTEQGDSAMYLCASSTMGRETQYFGPGTRLTVL.

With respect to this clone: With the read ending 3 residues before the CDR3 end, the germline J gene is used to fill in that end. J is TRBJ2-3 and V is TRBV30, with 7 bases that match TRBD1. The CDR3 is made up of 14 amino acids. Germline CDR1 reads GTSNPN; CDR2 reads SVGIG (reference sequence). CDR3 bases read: TGTGCCTGGAGGGACAGGAAGCACCAAGAGACG. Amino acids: CAWRDRKHQET. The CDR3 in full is CAWRDRKHQETQYF.

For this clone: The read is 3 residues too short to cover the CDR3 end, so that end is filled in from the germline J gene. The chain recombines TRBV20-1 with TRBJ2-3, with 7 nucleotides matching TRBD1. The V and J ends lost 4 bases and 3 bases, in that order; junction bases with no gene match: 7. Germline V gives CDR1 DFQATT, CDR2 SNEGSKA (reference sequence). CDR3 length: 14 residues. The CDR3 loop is CSAKGTDLTDTQYF. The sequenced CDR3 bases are TGCAGTGCTAAAGGGACAGACCTTACAGATACG.